Below are 7 T cell receptor beta chains sequenced from a single sample in a study of PD-1 blockade in classical Hodgkin lymphoma. Generated by immunoSEQ multiplex PCR, the TCRdb table keeps only in-frame clones and is missing some. Here the sample spans about 21,000 clones, around 65% being singletons. Every patient was affected by relapse after autologous stem cell transplantation, while exposure to brentuximab vedotin was not uniform. Here the sequenced sample was peripheral blood mononuclear cells (PBMCs), taken at baseline. These receptors all come from a human donor with classical Hodgkin lymphoma.

As to this clone: The sample holds other DNA sequences that translate to the same CDR3. The J gene is TRBJ1-2, the V gene TRBV6-5, with D perhaps matching TRBD1 (5 bases). Trimming pared 5 bases from V and 0 bases from J, leaving 7 bases between. The CDR3 is 13 amino acids. The germline CDR1 and CDR2 sequences are MNHEY and SVGAGI. CDR3 region: CASSKGANYGYTF. The CDR3 DNA is TGTGCCAGCAGTAAAGGGGCTAACTATGGCTACACCTTC.

This sequence joins TRBV5-4 and TRBJ1-1, with 8 nucleotides matching TRBD1. Losses at the gene ends were 3 bases for V and 1 base for J; bases not matched to a gene: 8. Per the germline V gene, CDR1 is SGHNT and CDR2 is YYREEE (reference sequence). The CDR3 covers 16 residues. The CDR3 loop is CASSSAPTGANTEAFF. CDR3 bases: TGTGCCAGCAGCTCGGCCCCGACAGGGGCGAACACTGAAGCTTTCTTT.

This chain links TRBV6-6 with TRBJ2-7; TRBD2 matches at 7 bases. The CDR3 runs to 14 residues. Germline V lookup: CDR1 MNHNY, CDR2 SVGAGI (reference sequence). V gave up 1 base and J gave up 3 bases; unmatched junction bases: 3. The CDR3 DNA reads as TGTGCCAGCAGTTACTTGGCTAGCGGCTACGAGCAGTACTTC. Translation: CASSYLASGYEQYF.

This rearrangement joins TRBV19 to TRBJ2-1; no clear D. The germline gives CDR1 LNHDA, CDR2 SQIVND (reference sequence). There are 11 residues in the CDR3. Trimming took off 4 bases at V and 6 bases at J, with 4 bases between the two ends. The CDR3 loop reads CASSTLNEQFF. CDR3 in DNA: TGTGCCAGTAGTACCCTCAATGAGCAGTTCTTC.

This chain connects TRBV6-5 to TRBJ2-5; 9 nucleotides align to TRBD1. Germline CDR1 MNHEY, CDR2 SVGAGI. CDR3 length: 14 amino acids. With V trimmed by 1 base and J by 5 bases, 2 bases remained unmatched. The CDR3: CASSYWGQGETQYF. CDR3 in DNA: TGTGCCAGCAGTTACTGGGGACAGGGTGAGACCCAGTACTTC.

This sequence joins TRBV28 and TRBJ1-2; possible D gene TRBD1, 5 bases. Trimming stripped 3 bases from V and 3 bases from J, with 11 bases between. This CDR3 region has 14 residues. The germline CDR1 and CDR2 sequences are MDHEN and SYDVKM. The CDR3 DNA follows: TGTGCCAGCAGTTTGCCTCAGGGCTACTATGGCTACACCTTC. This sequence encodes CASSLPQGYYGYTF.

In this sample, this clone turned up once. The CDR3 reads CASNDRGNTIYF. For the CDR3, the DNA is TGTGCCAGTAACGACAGGGGAAACACCATATATTTT. This sequence joins TRBV28 and TRBJ1-3, with a weak D call TRBD1 (6 bases). V was shortened by 9 bases and J by 4 bases, with 10 bases between the two germline ends. The V gene's germline CDR1 is MDHEN and CDR2 SYDVKM. CDR3 length equals 12 residues.